This TCR beta chain was obtained from a study of T cell responses to AZD1222 COVID-19 vaccine. The protocol was immunoSEQ multiplex PCR, while the TCRdb copy is restricted to in-frame clones and leaves out a portion. The profile shows some 150,000 clones, about 88% of them singletons. The CDR3 totals 19 residues. The TCR comes from an adult who received the AZD1222 COVID-19 vaccine. The specimen was peripheral blood, collected 28 days after the second AZD1222 dose. The gene calls are TRBV21-1 and TRBJ2-2; the D segment call TRBD2 is taken from the table without a DNA check. TRBV21-1 is recorded as a pseudogene. CDR3 DNA sequence: TGTGCCAGCAGCAAAGGTTGGAAGCGGGAGAGGGTGAACACCGGGGAGCTGTTTTTT. Its protein is CASSKGWKRERVNTGELFF.